Each of the 6 T cell receptor beta chains below was sequenced from the same sample in a study of cytomegalovirus exposure and HLA in healthy donors. The PCR had 60 Vbeta and 13 Jbeta primers. The repertoire was sequenced with immunoSEQ multiplex PCR; TCRdb's copy has only in-frame clones and lacks some. The sample yields about 160,000 clones, roughly 85% seen once. The material sequenced was PBMCs. Source of these receptors: a man younger than 30 in good health and CMV-seropositive.

The gene calls are TRBV6-1 and TRBJ1-5; a weak D match, TRBD1 (6 bases). Trimming stripped 9 bases from V and 1 base from J, with 16 bases between. The CDR3 is 15 amino acids. Germline CDR1 reads MNHNS; CDR2 reads SASEGT. The CDR3 loop is CASSARGGSNQPQHF. CDR3 coding DNA: TGTGCCAGTTCCGCCAGGGGCGGGAGCAATCAGCCCCAGCATTTT.

The CDR3 reads CASSLVGADVSGNTIYF. CDR3 DNA: TGTGCCAGCAGCTTAGTTGGGGCGGACGTTTCTGGAAACACCATATATTTT. The V call is TRBV7-8, the J call TRBJ1-3; possibly TRBD1 for D (5 bases). The CDR3 is 17 amino acids. The germline V and J ends were trimmed by 1 base and 1 base, with 14 bases remaining between them. Germline assignment: CDR1 SGHVS and CDR2 FQNEAQ.

The gene calls are TRBV15 and TRBJ2-1; 7 bases are shared with TRBD1. V shed 0 bases, J shed 2 bases, and the junction held 4 bases outside the gene matches. CDR3 length: 16 amino acids. Germline V gene data show CDR1 as LNHNV and CDR2 as YYDKDF (reference sequence). In nucleotides, the CDR3 is TGTGCCACCAGCAGAGACAAGGGGGCCACCTACAATGAGCAGTTCTTC. Translating it yields CATSRDKGATYNEQFF.

This chain uses TRBV2 with TRBJ2-2, with D tentatively TRBD2 (6 bases). Germline lookup yields CDR1 SNHLY and CDR2 FYNNEI. Trimming pared 5 bases from V and 0 bases from J, leaving 13 bases between. The CDR3 loop spans 16 amino acids. The CDR3 loop reads CASSHHGGSNTGELFF. DNA of the CDR3: TGTGCCAGCAGTCACCATGGAGGGTCGAACACCGGGGAGCTGTTTTTT.

The chain links TRBV30 to TRBJ1-3, with unresolved D. V was clipped by 3 bases and J by 4 bases, with 7 bases between them. Germline CDR1 and CDR2: GTSNPN and SVGIG (reference sequence). CDR3 length equals 12 residues. CDR3 in DNA: TGTGCCTGGAGCCGCGGCGGAAACACCATATATTTT. Protein product: CAWSRGGNTIYF.

The genes are TRBV15 and TRBJ1-4; TRBD1 might be the D (5 bases). Germline V gene data show CDR1 as LNHNV and CDR2 as YYDKDF (reference sequence). V shed 1 base and J shed 0 bases, with 15 bases lying between them. The CDR3 sequence is 18 residues long. The chain's CDR3 is CATSRGLPGVTTNEKLFF. The CDR3 nucleotides read TGTGCCACCAGCAGAGGCCTCCCGGGGGTTACAACTAATGAAAAACTGTTTTTT.